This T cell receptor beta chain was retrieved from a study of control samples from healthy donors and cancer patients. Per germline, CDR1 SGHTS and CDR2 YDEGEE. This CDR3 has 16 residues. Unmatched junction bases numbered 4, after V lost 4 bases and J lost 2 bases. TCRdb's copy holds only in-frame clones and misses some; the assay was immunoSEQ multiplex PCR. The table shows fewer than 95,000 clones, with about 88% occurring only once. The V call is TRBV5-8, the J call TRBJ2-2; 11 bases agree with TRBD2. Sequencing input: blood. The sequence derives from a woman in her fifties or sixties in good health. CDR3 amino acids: CASSRGLAVNTGELFF. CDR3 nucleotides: TGTGCCAGCAGCCGGGGACTAGCGGTAAACACCGGGGAGCTGTTTTTT.